Shown below are 3 T cell receptor beta chains from a single sample sequenced in a study of blood T cell repertoires in COVID-19. Method: immunoSEQ multiplex PCR; TCRdb's copy keeps in-frame clones and lacks some. The sample includes 150,000 or so clones, 82% seen only once; the top ten take 13% to 15%. The sequenced sample was peripheral blood. The receptors shown here come from a human donor with acute or convalescent COVID-19. The donor label of this sample is uncertain.

The chain carries TRBV11-2 and TRBJ2-7; 7 bases match TRBD2. Germline CDR1 SGHAT, CDR2 FQNNGV. Unmatched junction bases numbered 3, after V lost 1 base and J lost 6 bases. CDR3 length: 13 residues. The CDR3 sequence: CASSLGERGEQYF. CDR3 bases: TGTGCCAGCAGCTTAGGGGAGCGGGGCGAGCAGTACTTC.

The sample holds one count of this clone. J is TRBJ1-3 and V is TRBV11-2; a weak D match, TRBD1 (5 bases). Trimming shortened V by 5 bases and J by 2 bases, and 19 bases separated the two germline ends. CDR1 and CDR2 (germline): SGHAT, FQNNGV. The CDR3 consists of 17 residues. CDR3 DNA sequence: TGTGCCAGCAGCCGGACCCTTAGGGGTCTCGCTGGAAACACCATATATTTT. Translating gives CASSRTLRGLAGNTIYF.

The gene calls are TRBV3-1 (or the pseudogene TRBV3-2) and TRBJ2-5; D might be TRBD2 (5 bases). The CDR3 spans 15 residues. With 1 base removed from V and 5 bases from J, the gap between germline ends came to 14 bases. The V gene's germline CDR1 is LGHDT and CDR2 YNNKEL (reference sequence). Here the CDR3 reads CASSQAPDRGETQYF. CDR3 DNA: TGTGCCAGCAGCCAAGCCCCCGACCGAGGGGAGACCCAGTACTTC.